Only a few counts were recorded for the clone carrying this TCR beta chain. This entry comes from a study of response to subunit inactivated influenza vaccine. TCRdb re-called the RT-PCR reads with MiXCR, one entry per CDR3 protein. The repertoire holds about 520,000 distinct CDR3 sequences, with less than 7.5% as singletons. The sample in question was PBMCs from blood, obtained 23 months after vaccination. This receptor was obtained from a man in his fifties or sixties who received an inactivated influenza vaccine.

The CDR3 here is CASSQDWGDGVVQYF. The CDR3 DNA is TGCGCCAGCAGCCAAGATTGGGGGGACGGGGTTGTCCAGTACTTC. J is TRBJ2-5 and V is TRBV4-3, with D perhaps matching TRBD2 (6 bases). The ends were cut back, 0 bases at V and 10 bases at J, with 18 bases in the middle. In germline, CDR1 is LGHNA, CDR2 YSLEER. The length of the CDR3 is 15 residues.